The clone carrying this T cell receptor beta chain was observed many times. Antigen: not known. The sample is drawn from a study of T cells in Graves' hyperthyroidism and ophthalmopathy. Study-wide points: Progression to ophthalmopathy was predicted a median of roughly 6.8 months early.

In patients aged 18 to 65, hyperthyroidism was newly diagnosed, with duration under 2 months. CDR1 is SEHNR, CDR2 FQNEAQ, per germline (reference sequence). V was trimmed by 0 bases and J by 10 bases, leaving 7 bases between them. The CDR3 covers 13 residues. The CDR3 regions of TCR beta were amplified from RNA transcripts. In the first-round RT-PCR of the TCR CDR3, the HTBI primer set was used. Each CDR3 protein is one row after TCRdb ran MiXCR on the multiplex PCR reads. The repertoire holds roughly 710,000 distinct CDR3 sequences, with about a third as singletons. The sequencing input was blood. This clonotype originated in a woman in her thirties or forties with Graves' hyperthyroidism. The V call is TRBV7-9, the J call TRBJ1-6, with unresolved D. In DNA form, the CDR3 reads TGTGCCAGCAGCTTAGCGCTCGAATCACCCCTCCACTTT. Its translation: CASSLALESPLHF.